Following are 6 T cell receptor beta chains from one sample sequenced in a study of blood T cell repertoires in COVID-19. The repertoire was sequenced with immunoSEQ multiplex PCR; TCRdb's copy has only in-frame clones and lacks some. The repertoire holds approximately 200,000 clones, roughly 80% seen once, with 4.5% to 6.5% in the top ten. The sample was peripheral blood. These receptors were obtained from a woman between 25 and 40 years old with acute or convalescent COVID-19.

The genes are TRBV28 and TRBJ1-2; 10 positions match TRBD1. This CDR3 has 18 residues. With V trimmed by 4 bases and J by 3 bases, 14 bases remained unmatched. Germline CDR1 reads MDHEN; CDR2 reads SYDVKM. The CDR3 here is CASSSEVFVGTGDYGYTF. DNA of the CDR3: TGTGCCAGCAGTTCTGAGGTCTTCGTCGGGACAGGGGACTATGGCTACACCTTC.

The chain recombines TRBV28 with TRBJ2-2, with 11 bases identical to TRBD2. The CDR3 runs to 15 residues. J gave up 4 bases and V 5 bases, and 3 bases lay outside the gene matches. Germline assignment: CDR1 MDHEN and CDR2 SYDVKM. CDR3 amino acids: CASSEGLAGTGELFF. Written as DNA, the CDR3 is TGTGCCAGCAGTGAAGGACTAGCGGGCACCGGGGAGCTGTTTTTT.

The CDR3 DNA follows: TGTGCCAGCAGTGGTCGACAGGGGGCGCGTGTGATGACAGATACGCAGTATTTT. Translating gives CASSGRQGARVMTDTQYF. The chain joins TRBV25-1 to TRBJ2-3; 10 nucleotides match TRBD1. The CDR3 has 18 residues. Germline lookup yields CDR1 MGHDK and CDR2 SYGVNS. Losses at the gene ends were 4 bases for V and 3 bases for J; bases not matched to a gene: 13.

This chain connects TRBV28 to TRBJ1-3; the D gene is possibly TRBD1 (6 bases). The V and J ends lost 6 bases and 4 bases respectively, with 13 bases between them. The germline CDR1 and CDR2 sequences are MDHEN and SYDVKM. This CDR3 spans 14 amino acids. The chain's CDR3 is CASRVTGFGNTIYF. The CDR3, as DNA: TGTGCCAGCAGGGTAACAGGGTTCGGAAACACCATATATTTT.

This CDR3 reads CASSQPLAGRSYEQYF. As DNA, the CDR3 is TGTGCCAGCAGCCAACCGTTAGCGGGAAGGTCCTACGAGCAGTACTTC. This chain links TRBV3-1 (or the pseudogene TRBV3-2) with TRBJ2-7; 8 bases fit TRBD2. The J segment lost 1 base and the V segment lost 2 bases, leaving 7 bases of the junction unmatched. This CDR3 has 16 residues. The germline V gene has CDR1 LGHDT and CDR2 YNNKEL (reference sequence).

The chain has TRBV7-2 and TRBJ1-5, with D possibly being TRBD1 (6 bases). The CDR3 sequence is 15 residues long. V was shortened by 1 base and J by 0 bases, with 7 bases between the two germline ends. CDR1 is SGHTA, CDR2 FQGNSA, per germline. CDR3 sequence (DNA): TGTGCCAGCAGCTTAGGGACAGCTAGCAATCAGCCCCAGCATTTT. Its translation: CASSLGTASNQPQHF. Filled out from reference TRBV7-2 and TRBJ1-5, the complete variable domain reads GAGVSQSPSNKVTEKGKDVELRCDPISGHTALYWYRQSLGQGLEFLIYFQGNSAPDKSGLPSDRFSAERTGGSVSTLTIQRTQQEDSAVYLCASSLGTASNQPQHFGDGTRLSIL.